Below, 3 T cell receptor beta chains from the same sample are listed, as sequenced in a study of graft-versus-host responses after intestinal transplantation. Antigens for these TCRs are unknown. Sequencing used immunoSEQ multiplex PCR; TCRdb keeps in-frame clones, though not all of them. The table includes around 120,000 clones, around 95% detected once. Source: unstimulated CD8+ T cells sorted from spleen or lymph node cells, taken before intestinal transplant. The receptors shown here come from a human donor who received an intestinal transplant.

This chain uses TRBV6-6 with TRBJ1-5; maybe TRBD1 (5 bases). The CDR3 is 13 amino acids. V was trimmed by 10 bases and J by 5 bases, leaving 15 bases between them. Looked up from germline, CDR1 is MNHNY and CDR2 is SVGAGI (reference sequence). CDR3 sequence reads: CAKRQGADQPQHF. The CDR3 nucleotides are TGTGCCAAACGCCAGGGCGCAGATCAGCCCCAGCATTTT.

The chain is built from TRBV15 and TRBJ1-5; no clear D. Per the germline V gene, CDR1 is LNHNV and CDR2 is YYDKDF (reference sequence). CDR3 length equals 16 residues. V was trimmed by 4 bases and J by 0 bases, leaving 13 bases between them. This chain's CDR3 is CATSKDVTGSNQPQHF. For the CDR3, the DNA is TGTGCCACCAGCAAAGACGTTACGGGTAGCAATCAGCCCCAGCATTTT.

The chain uses TRBV28 and TRBJ2-5, with D possibly TRBD1 on 5 matching bases. This CDR3 is built from 17 residues. Germline CDR1 is MDHEN and CDR2 is SYDVKM. V was shortened by 3 bases and J by 2 bases, with 19 bases between the two germline ends. CDR3 residues: CASSLVAGPELQETQYF. The CDR3 DNA reads TGTGCCAGCAGTTTGGTGGCAGGGCCCGAACTACAAGAGACCCAGTACTTC.